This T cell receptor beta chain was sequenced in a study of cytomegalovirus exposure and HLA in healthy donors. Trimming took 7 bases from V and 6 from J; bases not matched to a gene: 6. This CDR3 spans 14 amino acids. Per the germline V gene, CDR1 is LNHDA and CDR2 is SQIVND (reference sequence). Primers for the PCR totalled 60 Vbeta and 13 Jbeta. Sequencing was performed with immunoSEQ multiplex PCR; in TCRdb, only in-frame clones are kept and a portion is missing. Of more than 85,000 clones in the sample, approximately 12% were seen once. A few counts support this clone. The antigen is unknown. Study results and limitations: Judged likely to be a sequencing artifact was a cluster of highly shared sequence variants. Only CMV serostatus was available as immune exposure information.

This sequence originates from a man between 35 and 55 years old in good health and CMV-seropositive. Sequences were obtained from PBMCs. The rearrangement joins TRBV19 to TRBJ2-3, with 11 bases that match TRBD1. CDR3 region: CASNRDRGSDTQYF. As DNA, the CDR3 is TGTGCCAGTAACCGGGACAGGGGGTCCGATACGCAGTATTTT.